This T cell receptor beta chain was recorded in a study of metastatic and nonmetastatic thyroid tumors. Overall study: For malignant and benign thyroid patients, tumor or nodule tissue and blood were the sources whose repertoires were compared. Study-wide results and limits: TCR beta diversity was reportedly significantly higher in malignant thyroid tumors than benign nodules, in blood and tumor.

V was pared by 5 bases and J by 8 bases, with 5 bases of the junction left unmatched. The CDR3 spans 14 residues. The germline V gene has CDR1 SEHNR and CDR2 FQNEAQ (reference sequence). Before thyroid surgery, none of the patients had received any treatment. TCRdb reassembled clones from the PCR reads with MiXCR. The table has tens of thousands of clones, about a fifth seen once. This clone was counted ten times or more. Its antigen is unknown. The source of this sequence is a female donor with papillary thyroid cancer or a benign thyroid nodule (not recorded which). Some clones in this sample may be carry-over from other donors' samples. V is TRBV7-9 and J is TRBJ1-6; 8 nucleotides agree with TRBD1. Sequenced input: blood. In DNA form, the CDR3 reads TGTGCCAGCAGCCTCGACAGGGGCTATTCACCCCTCCACTTT. Translation gives CASSLDRGYSPLHF.